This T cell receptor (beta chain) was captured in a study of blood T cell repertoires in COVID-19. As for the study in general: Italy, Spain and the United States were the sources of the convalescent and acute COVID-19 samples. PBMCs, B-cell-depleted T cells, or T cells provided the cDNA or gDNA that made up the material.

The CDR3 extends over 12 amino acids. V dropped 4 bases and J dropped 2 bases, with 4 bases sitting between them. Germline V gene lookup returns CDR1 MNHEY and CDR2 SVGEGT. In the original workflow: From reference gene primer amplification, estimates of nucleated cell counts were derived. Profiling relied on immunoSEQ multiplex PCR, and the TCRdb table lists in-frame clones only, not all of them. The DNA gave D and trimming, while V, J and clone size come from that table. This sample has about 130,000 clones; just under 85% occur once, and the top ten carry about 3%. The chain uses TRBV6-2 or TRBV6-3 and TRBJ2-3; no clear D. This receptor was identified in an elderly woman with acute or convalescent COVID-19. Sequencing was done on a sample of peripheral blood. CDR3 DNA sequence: TGTGCCAGCAGTTCTTCCACAGATACGCAGTATTTT. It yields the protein CASSSSTDTQYF.